The 3 T cell receptor beta chains reported below all come from one sample, sequenced in a study of T cells in Graves' hyperthyroidism and ophthalmopathy (dated by TCRdb to the late 2010s). The library was made by multiplex PCR. The sample was run on an Illumina HiSeq 2000. Amplification of TCR beta CDR3 regions was carried out from RNA transcripts. For the first round of RT-PCR on the TCR CDR3, the HTBI primer set was used together with the Qiagen OneStep RT-PCR kit. Starting from the raw public reads, TCRdb applied fastp trimming at Q25, assembled clones with MiXCR and retained in-frame beta chains. Each entry is one CDR3 protein sequence, shown with its most common DNA and genes. Present in this sample are over 250,000 distinct CDR3 sequences, 22% of which were seen just once. Jointly, the top ten make up roughly 60% of the sample. Sequenced sample: blood. Receptors were obtained from a man in his thirties or forties with Graves' ophthalmopathy.

This clonotype was counted many times. The chain couples TRBV5-1 to TRBJ2-1; 9 nucleotides match TRBD2. Trimming removed 2 bases from V and 4 bases from J; junction bases left unmatched: 1. The CDR3 contains 14 residues. The germline V gene encodes CDR1 SGHRS and CDR2 YFSETQ. The CDR3 region has the DNA TGCGCCAGCAGCTTAACTAGCGGGTACAATGAGCAGTTCTTC. Translation gives CASSLTSGYNEQFF.

Only a few counts were recorded for this clonotype. This sequence joins TRBV7-9 and TRBJ2-5, with D possibly matching TRBD1 (6 bases). The CDR3 has 16 amino acids. Trimming cost V 5 bases and J 5 bases, with 21 bases left between them. Germline values: CDR1 SEHNR, CDR2 FQNEAQ (reference sequence). CDR3 bases: TGTGCCAGCAGCCCCATGACAGGTCCCATGGTGGAGACCCAGTACTTC. Encoded protein: CASSPMTGPMVETQYF.

This clonotype appeared a few times. This sequence joins TRBV29-1 and TRBJ2-5; 8 bases map to TRBD1. The germline V gene encodes CDR1 SQVTM and CDR2 ANQGSEA. Trimming at V came to 4 bases and at J to 4 bases, leaving 8 bases not matched to a gene. The CDR3 contains 14 residues. CDR3 loop: CSVVRDRLGETQYF. In DNA form, the CDR3 reads TGCAGCGTTGTACGGGACAGGTTAGGAGAGACCCAGTACTTC.